This entry is about one T cell receptor (beta chain). The data belong to a study of T cell changes during pregnancy in multiple sclerosis. The trim removed 6 bases at V and 6 bases at J, leaving 4 bases unmatched. Germline CDR1 is MNHEY and CDR2 is SVGAGI. This CDR3 comprises 14 residues. Produced via immunoSEQ multiplex PCR; TCRdb's table is partial and in-frame only. This repertoire shows about 83,000 clones, about 89% found once; its top ten account for 3.5% to 4%. The source is a female donor in good health, serving as a control in a pregnancy study. Some clones in this sample may be carry-over from other donors' samples. Material: PBMCs, obtained in the first trimester of pregnancy. The chain links TRBV6-5 to TRBJ2-7, with 14 bases identical to TRBD2. CDR3 sequence: CASSPGLAGGEQYF. In nucleotides, the CDR3 is TGTGCCAGCAGCCCTGGACTAGCGGGAGGCGAGCAGTACTTC.